The 5 T cell receptor beta chains below all came from one sample that was sequenced in a study of response to subunit inactivated influenza vaccine (dated by TCRdb to 2017 to 2018). To prepare the library, RT-PCR was applied. The instrument given in TCRdb is Illumina HiSeq 2500. TCRdb itself trimmed the public reads at Q25 with fastp, ran MiXCR and retained productive beta chains. Under each unique CDR3 protein, matching rows form one entry showing the most common genes and DNA. In all, the sample holds 800,000 to 1,000,000 distinct CDR3 sequences, and roughly 20% of those were seen once. About 9.4% of the sample lies in the top ten. The specimen comprised PBMCs from blood, sampled about 5 days after vaccination. The receptors derive from a man in his fifties who received an inactivated influenza vaccine. Donor details come from another sample of the same person, matched by shared clones.

The rearrangement links TRBV6-1 to TRBJ1-2, with 9 nucleotides matching TRBD1. Trimming at V came to 8 bases and at J to 4 bases, leaving 5 bases not matched to a gene. This CDR3 has 13 residues. Per germline, CDR1 MNHNS and CDR2 SASEGT. The CDR3: CASETGGGYGYTF. The CDR3, as DNA: TGTGCCAGCGAGACAGGGGGAGGCTATGGCTACACCTTC.

In its sample, this clonotype was seen a few times. The chain combines TRBV28 with TRBJ1-3; the D is unclear. Trimming took 8 bases from V and 4 from J, leaving 3 bases between them. Germline-derived CDR1 and CDR2 are MDHEN and SYDVKM. The CDR3 is 10 amino acids. The CDR3 region is CASLGNTIYF. The CDR3 DNA reads TGTGCCAGCTTGGGAAACACCATATATTTT.

The chain has TRBV27 and TRBJ2-1; 12 bases map to TRBD2. Per germline, CDR1 MNHEY and CDR2 SMNVEV (reference sequence). The CDR3 spans 17 residues. V dropped 3 bases and J dropped 6; count of bases not matched to a gene: 9. CDR3 sequence: CASSFLAGGPGSNEQFF. The CDR3 DNA sequence: TGTGCCAGCAGTTTCCTAGCGGGAGGGCCAGGCAGCAATGAGCAGTTCTTC.

The chain couples TRBV20-1 to TRBJ2-1, with D tentatively TRBD2 (5 bases). The V and J ends lost 4 bases and 8 bases respectively, with 15 bases between them. This CDR3 is 13 amino acids long. Germline V gene data show CDR1 as DFQATT and CDR2 as SNEGSKA (reference sequence). The CDR3 DNA sequence: TGCAGTGCTATCCGGGGTGTAATATATGAGCAGTTCTTC. The encoded protein is CSAIRGVIYEQFF.

CDR3 sequence reads: CASSATSGSYQETQYF. The CDR3 coding sequence is TGTGCCAGCAGCGCCACTAGCGGGAGTTACCAAGAGACCCAGTACTTC. This chain uses TRBV9 with TRBJ2-5; 11 nucleotides match TRBD2. Trimming removed 3 bases from V and 0 bases from J; junction bases left unmatched: 4. The CDR3 covers 16 residues. From germline, CDR1 is SGDLS and CDR2 YYNGEE. Filled out from reference TRBV9 and TRBJ2-5, the complete variable domain reads DSGVTQTPKHLITATGQRVTLRCSPRSGDLSVYWYQQSLDQGLQFLIQYYNGEERAKGNILERFSAQQFPDLHSELNLSSLELGDSALYFCASSATSGSYQETQYFGPGTRLLVL.